This T cell receptor (beta chain) was recovered during a study of blood T cells in healthy people across ages. A second about 6 to 12 cycle PCR used barcoded and J-beta primers. TCRdb used MiXCR to reprocess the 5' RACE reads, holding one entry per CDR3 protein. This table has about 840,000 distinct CDR3 sequences, about 29% appearing once. Remarks on this clonotype: Its antigen remains unknown.

Findings and limits, study-wide: With age, beta diversity per million T cells declined roughly linearly, significantly by over 35.

Donors each provided around 10 milliliters of peripheral blood. Trimming shortened V by 7 bases and J by 6 bases, and 9 bases separated the two germline ends. Germline CDR1 SEHNR, CDR2 FQNEAQ (reference sequence). This CDR3 is 11 amino acids long. These data were likewise used in another study, on T cells of mothers and their children. As that report states: Related mother-child pairs showed slightly, non-significantly higher overlap than unrelated pairs. Sequencing revealed no T cell clones that were persistent and microchimeric.

Sequences were obtained from blood. V usage is TRBV7-9 and J usage is TRBJ1-2; D gene uncertain. The TCR comes from a woman in her thirties or forties in good health. This CDR3 is CASTLTHGYTF. In DNA form, the CDR3 reads TGTGCCAGCACCCTGACTCATGGCTACACCTTC.